This paragraph reports one T cell receptor beta chain. The sample is drawn from a study of cytomegalovirus exposure and HLA in healthy donors. Data came from immunoSEQ multiplex PCR; TCRdb stores just in-frame clones and leaves some out. The table has 250,000 or so clones, about 90% seen once. The CDR3 is 14 amino acids. Trimming removed 5 bases at V and 0 bases at J, with 10 bases between. From germline, CDR1 is MDHEN and CDR2 SYDVKM. The receptor was derived from a young man in good health and CMV-seropositive. The gene calls are TRBV28 and TRBJ1-1, with unresolved D. Sequencing used PBMCs. The chain's CDR3 is CASSPVGLNTEAFF. Here the CDR3 DNA reads TGTGCCAGCAGTCCCGTGGGTTTGAACACTGAAGCTTTCTTT.